The 20 T cell receptor beta chains listed next were all sequenced from one sample in a study of cytomegalovirus exposure and HLA in healthy donors. PCR primers comprised 60 Vbeta and 13 Jbeta primers. Profiled with immunoSEQ multiplex PCR; TCRdb holds only in-frame clones, not every one. The sample totals approximately 80,000 clones. Sequences were obtained from PBMCs. The receptors were gathered from a young man in good health and CMV-seropositive.

This chain links TRBV11-2 with TRBJ1-2; tentative D call: TRBD1 (6 bases). Looked up from germline, CDR1 is SGHAT and CDR2 is FQNNGV. Between the trimmed V and J ends, which lost 5 bases and 6 bases, there was a span of 16 bases. CDR3 length equals 14 residues. The DNA for the CDR3 is TGTGCCAGCAGCCCCTCCGGGGGGCAAGATGGCTACACCTTC. This translates into CASSPSGGQDGYTF.

The chain employs TRBV30 and TRBJ1-4; D not resolved. V lost 3 bases and J lost 0, with 8 bases in between. Per the germline V gene, CDR1 is GTSNPN and CDR2 is SVGIG (reference sequence). This CDR3 is 14 amino acids long. CDR3 in amino acids: CAWRGGTTNEKLFF. CDR3 sequence (DNA): TGTGCCTGGAGAGGAGGCACAACTAATGAAAAACTGTTTTTT. Full variable domain (missing parts from reference TRBV30 and TRBJ1-4): SQTIHQWPATLVQPVGSPLSLECTVEGTSNPNLYWYRQAAGRGLQLLFYSVGIGQISSEVPQNLSASRPQDRQFILSSKKLLLSDSGFYLCAWRGGTTNEKLFFGSGTQLSVL.

The CDR3 spells CASSQDAQAPANYGYTF. The CDR3 DNA reads as TGCGCCAGCAGCCAAGATGCACAGGCACCAGCTAACTATGGCTACACCTTC. J is TRBJ1-2 and V is TRBV4-1; perhaps TRBD1 as D (5 bases). Germline values: CDR1 MGHRA, CDR2 YSYEKL. This CDR3 is built from 17 residues. V shed 0 bases and J shed 0 bases, with 14 bases lying between them.

The rearrangement uses TRBV18 and TRBJ2-7; the D is unclear. Trimming shortened V by 2 bases and J by 2 bases, and 7 bases separated the two germline ends. This CDR3 is 13 amino acids long. CDR1 KGHSH and CDR2 LQKENI come from the germline V gene. The CDR3 loop reads CASSPEETYEQYF. Here the CDR3 DNA reads TGTGCCAGCTCACCAGAGGAAACCTACGAGCAGTACTTC.

This chain uses TRBV10-3 with TRBJ1-1; D possibly corresponds to TRBD1 (5 bases). Deletions cut 7 bases from V and 7 bases from J, with 22 bases between. The germline gives CDR1 ENHRY, CDR2 SYGVKD. The CDR3 is 15 residues long. CDR3 sequence (DNA): TGTGCCATCAAGGAGCTTGACCAGGGTAGTAATGAAGCTTTCTTT. Protein sequence: CAIKELDQGSNEAFF.

The CDR3 DNA reads as TGTGCCAGCAGTGCAAGACTAGCGGAAAACTACGAGCAGTACTTC. It specifies CASSARLAENYEQYF. The chain couples TRBV6-1 to TRBJ2-7; 9 bases line up with TRBD2. V shed 4 bases, J shed 3 bases, and the junction held 7 bases outside the gene matches. This CDR3 is built from 15 residues. Germline V gene data show CDR1 as MNHNS and CDR2 as SASEGT.

The chain employs TRBV30 and TRBJ2-7; a weak D match, TRBD2 (5 bases). The V and J ends lost 0 bases and 8 bases respectively, with 14 bases between them. The CDR3 runs to 13 residues. CDR1 GTSNPN and CDR2 SVGIG come from the germline V gene (reference sequence). CDR3 sequence: CAWSVLDGDQQYF. The CDR3 DNA follows: TGTGCCTGGAGTGTACTAGATGGGGATCAGCAGTACTTC.

The rearrangement uses TRBV7-8 and TRBJ2-2; 11 nucleotides align to TRBD2. After removal of 5 bases from V and 1 base from J, the junction contained 6 bases not matched to a gene. This CDR3 is built from 17 residues. CDR1 is SGHVS and CDR2 is FQNEAQ in the germline V gene. Here the CDR3 DNA reads TGTGCCAGCAGCCGCCCCGGACTAGCGGGGAACACCGGGGAGCTGTTTTTT. Translated: CASSRPGLAGNTGELFF.

The chain carries TRBV5-1 and TRBJ1-2; 8 nucleotides agree with TRBD1. J lost 2 bases, V lost 0 bases, and 6 bases had no gene match. Germline V gives CDR1 SGHRS, CDR2 YFSETQ. The CDR3 covers 16 residues. CDR3 DNA: TGCGCCAGCAGCTTGGCTGGGGACAGGACGAACTATGGCTACACCTTC. Protein product: CASSLAGDRTNYGYTF.

The CDR3 coding sequence is TGTGCCACCACCGGGGGACAGGGGGGGGAACAGCCCCAGCATTTT. This gives the protein CATTGGQGGEQPQHF. The chain is built from TRBV10-3 and TRBJ1-5; 11 bases fit TRBD1. The CDR3 consists of 15 residues. V was pared by 10 bases and J by 7 bases, with 12 bases of the junction left unmatched. Per germline, CDR1 ENHRY and CDR2 SYGVKD.

The chain joins TRBV2 to TRBJ2-2; D perhaps matches TRBD2 (6 bases). The CDR3 runs 13 residues. Germline CDR1 SNHLY, CDR2 FYNNEI. Trimming removed 4 bases at V and 8 bases at J, with 11 bases between. Written as DNA, the CDR3 is TGTGCCAGCAGTGTGGAGGGATTGGGGGAGCTGTTTTTT. As protein: CASSVEGLGELFF. Combining the CDR3 with reference TRBV2 and TRBJ2-2 gives the whole variable domain EPEVTQTPSHQVTQMGQEVILRCVPISNHLYFYWYRQILGQKVEFLVSFYNNEISEKSEIFDDQFSVERPDGSNFTLKIRSTKLEDSAMYFCASSVEGLGELFFGEGSRLTVL.

The chain carries TRBV7-9 and TRBJ2-7, with 8 bases lining up with TRBD1. Germline-derived CDR1 and CDR2 are SEHNR and FQNEAQ (reference sequence). The V gene end was trimmed by 3 bases and the J gene end by 3 bases; junction bases not matched to a gene: 7. The CDR3 extends over 15 amino acids. The chain's CDR3 is CASSFSGQDVYEQYF. The CDR3 DNA reads TGTGCCAGCAGCTTTTCGGGACAGGACGTCTACGAGCAGTACTTC.

V is TRBV7-2 and J is TRBJ2-7; no firm D call. This CDR3 comprises 11 residues. Germline V gives CDR1 SGHTA, CDR2 FQGNSA. The germline V and J ends were trimmed by 5 bases and 7 bases, with 9 bases remaining between them. The CDR3 spells CASSRSGEQYF. The CDR3 bases are TGTGCCAGCAGCCGGTCGGGTGAGCAGTACTTC.

The V call is TRBV7-9, the J call TRBJ2-7, with 16 bases fitting TRBD2. This CDR3 region has 17 residues. V shed 5 bases, J shed 7 bases, and the junction held 11 bases outside the gene matches. CDR1 is SEHNR and CDR2 is FQNEAQ in the germline V gene (reference sequence). This CDR3 is CASSGTSGRARAREQYF. DNA for the CDR3: TGTGCCAGCAGCGGGACTAGCGGGAGGGCCCGGGCAAGGGAGCAGTACTTC.

The chain employs TRBV5-1 and TRBJ2-7, with D perhaps matching TRBD2 (5 bases). The length of the CDR3 is 16 residues. The V end lost 6 bases, the J end lost 2 bases, and 21 bases lay between the germline ends. Germline V CDR1 and CDR2: SGHRS, YFSETQ. CDR3 sequence (DNA): TGCGCCAGCACTCTCGGGGTCTATGGAGGAGCCTACGAGCAGTACTTC. It codes for CASTLGVYGGAYEQYF. The whole variable domain, remainder taken from reference TRBV5-1 and TRBJ2-7, is KAGVTQTPRYLIKTRGQQVTLSCSPISGHRSVSWYQQTPGQGLQFLFEYFSETQRNKGNFPGRFSGRQFSNSRSEMNVSTLELGDSALYLCASTLGVYGGAYEQYFGPGTRLTVT.

The rearrangement links TRBV11-2 to TRBJ2-7; D possibly corresponds to TRBD2 (5 bases). The ends were cut back, 4 bases at V and 6 bases at J, with 13 bases in the middle. The CDR3 has 13 amino acids. Germline-derived CDR1 and CDR2 are SGHAT and FQNNGV. Here the CDR3 reads CASSSGISTEQYF. The CDR3 region has the DNA TGTGCCAGCAGCTCCGGGATTTCTACCGAGCAGTACTTC.

J is TRBJ2-2 and V is TRBV7-2, with a possible D match to TRBD1 (7 bases). The CDR3 has 16 residues. The germline CDR1 and CDR2 sequences are SGHTA and FQGNSA. Deletions cut 4 bases from V and 6 bases from J, with 18 bases between. CDR3 amino acids: CASSSRGDSRAGELFF. For the CDR3, the DNA is TGTGCCAGCAGCTCCAGGGGGGACTCGCGGGCCGGGGAGCTGTTTTTT.

This chain links TRBV4-1 with TRBJ1-1; possibly TRBD1 for D (5 bases). Germline-derived CDR1 and CDR2 are MGHRA and YSYEKL. V lost 5 bases to trimming and J lost 1 base, with 14 bases between them. This CDR3 is built from 15 residues. The CDR3 sequence is CASSFGGGRNTEAFF. The CDR3 nucleotides are TGCGCCAGCAGCTTCGGCGGGGGAAGGAACACTGAAGCTTTCTTT.

This rearrangement joins TRBV29-1 to TRBJ1-2, with 7 bases lining up with TRBD1. The CDR3 is 14 residues long. The germline gives CDR1 SQVTM, CDR2 ANQGSEA. With 5 bases clipped from V and 7 bases from J, the junction kept 13 bases outside the gene matches. The CDR3 region is CSVMASGGVGGYTF. The CDR3 DNA reads as TGCAGCGTTATGGCCTCAGGGGGTGTTGGTGGCTACACCTTC.

V and J are TRBV25-1 and TRBJ1-6, with a possible D match to TRBD1 (5 bases). The CDR3 sequence is 13 residues long. The germline V gene encodes CDR1 MGHDK and CDR2 SYGVNS. Trimming pared 7 bases from V and 9 bases from J, leaving 13 bases between. CDR3 nucleotide sequence: TGTGCCAGCACCCCTCGAAGGGGTTCACCCCTCCACTTT. Amino acid sequence: CASTPRRGSPLHF.